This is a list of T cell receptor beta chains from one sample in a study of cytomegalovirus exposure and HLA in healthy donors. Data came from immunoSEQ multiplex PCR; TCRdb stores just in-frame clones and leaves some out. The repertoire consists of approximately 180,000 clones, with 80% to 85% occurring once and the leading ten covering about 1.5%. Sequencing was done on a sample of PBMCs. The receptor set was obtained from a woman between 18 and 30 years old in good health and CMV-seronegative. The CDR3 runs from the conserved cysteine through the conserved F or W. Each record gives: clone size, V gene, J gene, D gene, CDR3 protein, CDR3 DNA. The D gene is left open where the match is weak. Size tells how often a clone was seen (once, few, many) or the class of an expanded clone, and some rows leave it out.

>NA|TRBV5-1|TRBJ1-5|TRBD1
CASSTGAGQPQHF
TGCGCCAGCAGCACAGGGGCGGGACAGCCCCAGCATTTT
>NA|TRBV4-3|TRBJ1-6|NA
CASSQVTGGGYNSPLHF
TGCGCCAGCAGCCAAGTGACGGGCGGGGGTTATAATTCACCCCTCCACTTT
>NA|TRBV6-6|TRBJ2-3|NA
CASSGYTDTQYF
TGTGCCAGCTCAGGGTACACAGATACGCAGTATTTT
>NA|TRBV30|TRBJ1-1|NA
CAWSPTVNTEAFF
TGTGCCTGGAGTCCCACGGTGAACACTGAAGCTTTCTTT
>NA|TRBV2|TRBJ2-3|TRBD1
CASSGQGLTDTQYF
TGTGCCAGCAGCGGACAGGGTCTTACAGATACGCAGTATTTT
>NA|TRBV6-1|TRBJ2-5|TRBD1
CASRDRGNPQETQYF
TGTGCCAGCAGGGACAGGGGAAATCCCCAAGAGACCCAGTACTTC
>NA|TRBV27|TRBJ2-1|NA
CASSFSIYNEQFF
TGTGCCAGCAGTTTTTCTATCTACAATGAGCAGTTCTTC
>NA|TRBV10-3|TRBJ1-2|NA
CAIRPGIGSANYGYTF
TGTGCCATCAGACCGGGGATTGGGAGCGCTAACTATGGCTACACCTTC
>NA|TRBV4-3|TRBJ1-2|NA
CASSLDRGGYTF
TGCGCCAGCAGCCTAGACAGAGGTGGCTACACCTTC
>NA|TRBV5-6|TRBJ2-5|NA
CASSPQARGTQYF
TGTGCCAGCAGCCCACAGGCCAGGGGGACCCAGTACTTC
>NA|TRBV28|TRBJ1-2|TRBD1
CASSLGQNYGYTF
TGTGCCAGCAGCCTGGGACAGAACTATGGCTACACCTTC
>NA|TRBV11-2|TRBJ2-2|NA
CASGDPAGKNTGELFF
TGTGCCAGCGGCGACCCCGCGGGGAAAAACACCGGGGAGCTGTTTTTT
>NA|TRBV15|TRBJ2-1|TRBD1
CATSRGGTGGDEQFF
TGTGCCACCAGCAGAGGAGGGACAGGGGGCGATGAGCAGTTCTTC
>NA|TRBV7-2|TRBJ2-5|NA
CASSFPLGAREETQYF
TGTGCCAGCAGCTTCCCTCTTGGTGCGAGAGAAGAGACCCAGTACTTC
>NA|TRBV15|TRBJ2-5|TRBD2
CATSRPGLAGGPWETQYF
TGTGCCACCAGCAGACCCGGACTAGCGGGAGGGCCGTGGGAGACCCAGTACTTC
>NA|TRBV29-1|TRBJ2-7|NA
CSVQLGGTYEQYF
TGCAGCGTGCAACTTGGCGGAACCTACGAGCAGTACTTC
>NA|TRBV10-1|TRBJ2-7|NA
CASSEAGIGYEQYF
TGCGCCAGCAGTGAGGCGGGAATTGGCTACGAGCAGTACTTC
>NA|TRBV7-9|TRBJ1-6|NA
CASSLALGQYNSPLHF
TGTGCCAGCAGCTTAGCCCTGGGGCAGTATAATTCACCCCTCCACTTT
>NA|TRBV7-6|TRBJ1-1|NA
CASSLEGVLNTEAFF
TGTGCCAGCAGCTTAGAGGGGGTCTTGAACACTGAAGCTTTCTTT
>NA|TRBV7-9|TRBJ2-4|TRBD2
CASSLAGLAKNIQYF
TGTGCCAGCAGCCTAGCGGGGCTAGCCAAAAACATTCAGTACTTC
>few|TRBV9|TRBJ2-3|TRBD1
CASSVSSGQRTDTQYF
TGTGCCAGCAGCGTTAGCTCGGGACAGAGAACAGATACGCAGTATTTT
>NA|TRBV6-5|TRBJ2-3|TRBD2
CASSYGTSGVGDTQYF
TGTGCCAGCAGTTACGGGACTAGCGGGGTGGGGGATACGCAGTATTTT
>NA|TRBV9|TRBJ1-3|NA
CASSVEWSSGNTIYF
TGTGCCAGCAGCGTAGAATGGAGCTCTGGAAACACCATATATTTT
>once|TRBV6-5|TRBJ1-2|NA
CASSYSHRGIYGYTF
TGTGCCAGCAGTTACTCTCATAGGGGGATCTATGGCTACACCTTC
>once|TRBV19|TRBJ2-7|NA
CASSRGQLFYEQYF
TGTGCCAGTAGCAGAGGACAGCTTTTCTACGAGCAGTACTTC
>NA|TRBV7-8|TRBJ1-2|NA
CASSLSPSRGTNYGYTF
TGTGCCAGCAGCTTATCCCCTTCACGAGGGACTAACTATGGCTACACCTTC
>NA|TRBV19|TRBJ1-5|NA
CASSWGRPGGQPQHF
TGTGCCAGTAGTTGGGGCAGGCCGGGGGGTCAGCCCCAGCATTTT
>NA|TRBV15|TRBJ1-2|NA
CATSAQQGVDGYTF
TGTGCCACCAGCGCCCAACAGGGTGTCGATGGCTACACCTTC
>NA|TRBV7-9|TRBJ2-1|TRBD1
CASTDDRGPLGNEQFF
TGTGCCAGCACCGACGACAGGGGTCCCTTGGGCAATGAGCAGTTCTTC
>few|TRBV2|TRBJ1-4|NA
CASKGNSATNEKLFF
TGTGCCAGCAAGGGGAATAGTGCAACTAATGAAAAACTGTTTTTT
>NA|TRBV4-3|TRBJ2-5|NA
CASSRVAANGETQYF
TGCGCCAGCAGCCGCGTAGCGGCGAATGGGGAGACCCAGTACTTC
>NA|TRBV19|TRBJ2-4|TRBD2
CASSLRTSAENIQYF
TGTGCCAGTAGTCTCCGTACTAGCGCAGAAAACATTCAGTACTTC
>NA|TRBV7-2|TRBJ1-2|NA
CASSLDIGDYGYTF
TGTGCCAGCAGCTTAGACATAGGGGACTATGGCTACACCTTC
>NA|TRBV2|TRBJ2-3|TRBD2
CASSATSVSTDTQYF
TGTGCCAGCAGCGCTACTAGCGTCAGCACAGATACGCAGTATTTT
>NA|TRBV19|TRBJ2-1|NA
CASSSRLAKFF
TGTGCCAGTAGTAGCCGCCTAGCGAAGTTCTTC
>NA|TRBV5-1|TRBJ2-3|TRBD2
CASSLEAGGDTQYF
TGCGCCAGCAGCTTGGAGGCGGGAGGAGATACGCAGTATTTT
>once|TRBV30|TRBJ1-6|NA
CAWSVRGLGNSPLHF
TGTGCCTGGAGTGTTAGGGGACTAGGTAATTCACCCCTCCACTTT
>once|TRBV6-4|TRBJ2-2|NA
CASSDSSTGELFF
TGTGCCAGCAGTGACTCTAGCACCGGGGAGCTGTTTTTT
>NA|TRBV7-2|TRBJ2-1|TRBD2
CASSLAAGGLAGDNEQFF
TGTGCCAGCAGCTTAGCGGCAGGGGGGCTAGCGGGAGACAATGAGCAGTTCTTC
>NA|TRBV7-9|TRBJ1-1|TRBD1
CSSSLGDSGGRTEAFF
TGTTCCAGCAGCTTAGGAGACTCAGGGGGGCGGACTGAAGCTTTCTTT